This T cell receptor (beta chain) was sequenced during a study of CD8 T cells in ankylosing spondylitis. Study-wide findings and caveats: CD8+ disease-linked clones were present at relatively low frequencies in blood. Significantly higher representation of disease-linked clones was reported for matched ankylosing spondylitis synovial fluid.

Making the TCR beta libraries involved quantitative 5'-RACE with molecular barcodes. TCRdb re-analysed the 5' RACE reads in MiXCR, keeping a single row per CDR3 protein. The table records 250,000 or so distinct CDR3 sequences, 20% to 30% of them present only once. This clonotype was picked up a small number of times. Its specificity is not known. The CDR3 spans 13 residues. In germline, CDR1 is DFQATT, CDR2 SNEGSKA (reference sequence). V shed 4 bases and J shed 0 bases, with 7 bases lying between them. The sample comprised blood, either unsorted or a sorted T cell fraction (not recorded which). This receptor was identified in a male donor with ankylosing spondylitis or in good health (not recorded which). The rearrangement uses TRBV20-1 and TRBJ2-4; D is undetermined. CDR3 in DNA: TGCAGTGCTACCGAAATAGCCAAAAACATTCAGTACTTC. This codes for CSATEIAKNIQYF.